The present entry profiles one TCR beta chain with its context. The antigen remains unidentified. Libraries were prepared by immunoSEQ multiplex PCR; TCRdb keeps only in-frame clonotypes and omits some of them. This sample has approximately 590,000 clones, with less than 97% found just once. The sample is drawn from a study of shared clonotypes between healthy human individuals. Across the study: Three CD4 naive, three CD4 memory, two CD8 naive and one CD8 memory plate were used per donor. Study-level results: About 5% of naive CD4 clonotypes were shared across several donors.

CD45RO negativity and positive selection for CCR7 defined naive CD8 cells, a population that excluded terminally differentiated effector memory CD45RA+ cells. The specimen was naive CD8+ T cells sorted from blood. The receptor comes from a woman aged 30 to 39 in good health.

The CDR3 nucleotides are TGTGCCAGCAGTCCCGGGGAGGGCTACGAGCAGTACTTC. Its translation: CASSPGEGYEQYF. The chain joins TRBV27 to TRBJ2-7; 7 bases line up with TRBD2. CDR3 size: 13 residues. Germline CDR1 and CDR2: MNHEY and SMNVEV (reference sequence). V shed 5 bases, J shed 3 bases, and the junction held 4 bases outside the gene matches.